A single sample gave rise to the 16 T cell receptor beta chains below, sequenced in a study of cytomegalovirus exposure and HLA in healthy donors. Amplification used 60 Vbeta primers and 13 Jbeta primers. Profiling relied on immunoSEQ multiplex PCR, and the TCRdb table lists in-frame clones only, not all of them. The sample lists about 190,000 clones, roughly 84% seen once, with about 2.6% in the top ten. The sample consisted of PBMCs. All receptors come from a woman between 50 and 59 years old in good health and CMV-seropositive.

The V and J genes are TRBV2 and TRBJ2-7; perhaps TRBD2 as D (5 bases). Looked up from germline, CDR1 is SNHLY and CDR2 is FYNNEI. This CDR3 is 14 amino acids long. The V end lost 6 bases, the J end lost 2 bases, and 14 bases lay between the germline ends. The CDR3 protein is CASRAPDFTYEQYF. CDR3 DNA: TGTGCCAGCAGGGCCCCGGACTTTACCTACGAGCAGTACTTC.

This clone was observed a handful of times. An end of the junction does not agree with germline; a read error may underlie this. The rearrangement joins TRBV4-1 to TRBJ2-5; TRBD2 agrees at 11 bases. This CDR3 has 14 amino acids. The germline CDR1 and CDR2 sequences are MGHRA and YSYEKL. Written as DNA, the CDR3 is TGTGCCAGCAGCTATAGCGGGGGGGGTGAGACCCAGTACTTC. Amino acids: CASSYSGGGETQYF.

The rearrangement uses TRBV7-3 and TRBJ1-1; D is possibly TRBD1 (6 bases). Germline values: CDR1 SGHTA, CDR2 FQGTGA. This CDR3 is 15 amino acids long. V was trimmed by 1 base and J by 1 base, leaving 10 bases between them. CDR3 DNA: TGTGCCAGCAGCTTAAGGGGGCAAGGGAACACTGAAGCTTTCTTT. Encoded protein: CASSLRGQGNTEAFF.

This clone was observed a few times. The chain recombines TRBV4-1 with TRBJ1-4; a weak D match, TRBD1 (5 bases). CDR1 MGHRA and CDR2 YSYEKL come from the germline V gene. CDR3 size: 14 residues. The germline V and J ends were trimmed by 2 bases and 4 bases, with 8 bases remaining between them. The CDR3 spells CASSQQGLNEKLFF. The CDR3 region has the DNA TGCGCCAGCAGCCAACAGGGACTTAATGAAAAACTGTTTTTT.

The rearrangement joins TRBV7-9 to TRBJ2-4; the match to TRBD1 covers 7 bases. The CDR3 has 15 amino acids. Germline V CDR1 and CDR2: SEHNR, FQNEAQ (reference sequence). The trim removed 5 bases at V and 6 bases at J, leaving 10 bases unmatched. The CDR3 reads CASSQDIGTANIQYF. CDR3 DNA sequence: TGTGCCAGCAGCCAAGATATAGGGACAGCAAACATTCAGTACTTC.

V is TRBV6-5 and J is TRBJ2-5, with D tentatively TRBD1 (5 bases). Germline V CDR1 and CDR2: MNHEY, SVGAGI. This CDR3 has 15 amino acids. V gave up 2 bases and J gave up 5 bases, with 15 bases separating them. The CDR3 here is CASSYKSGIWETQYF. The CDR3 nucleotides read TGTGCCAGCAGTTACAAGTCAGGGATCTGGGAGACCCAGTACTTC.

The J gene is TRBJ2-1, the V gene TRBV7-3, with TRBD2 identical over 10 bases. CDR1 is SGHTA and CDR2 is FQGTGA in the germline V gene. CDR3 length: 15 amino acids. The V segment lost 4 bases and the J segment 2 bases; nucleotides outside the gene matches: 2. CDR3 nucleotides: TGTGCCAGCAGCTCACTAGCGGGGACCTACAATGAGCAGTTCTTC. This gives the protein CASSSLAGTYNEQFF.

The V and J genes are TRBV19 and TRBJ2-1; no clear D. V shed 1 base and J shed 3 bases, with 7 bases lying between them. Germline loops: CDR1 LNHDA, CDR2 SQIVND (reference sequence). The CDR3 is 14 residues long. This CDR3 reads CASSIGFSYNEQFF. The CDR3, as DNA: TGTGCCAGTAGTATAGGGTTCAGCTACAATGAGCAGTTCTTC.

This clone has only one observation. The chain combines TRBV5-4 with TRBJ1-3; the match to TRBD1 covers 7 bases. Germline CDR1 and CDR2: SGHNT and YYREEE (reference sequence). The CDR3 loop spans 16 amino acids. V shed 2 bases, J shed 2 bases, and the junction held 7 bases outside the gene matches. This CDR3 reads CASSFGQGGPGNTIYF. In DNA form, the CDR3 reads TGTGCCAGCAGCTTCGGTCAGGGGGGTCCTGGAAACACCATATATTTT.

This chain joins TRBV7-2 and TRBJ2-2, with 9 bases lining up with TRBD2. Trimming at V came to 3 bases and at J to 5 bases, leaving 4 bases not matched to a gene. CDR1 is SGHTA and CDR2 is FQGNSA in the germline V gene. This CDR3 spans 15 amino acids. The DNA for the CDR3 is TGTGCCAGCAGCTTTAGCGGGGGTGGGACCGGGGAGCTGTTTTTT. Translation gives CASSFSGGGTGELFF.

The chain is built from TRBV6-5 and TRBJ2-1; D gene uncertain. V dropped 6 bases and J dropped 5 bases, with 8 bases sitting between them. This CDR3 is built from 12 residues. Germline CDR1 reads MNHEY; CDR2 reads SVGAGI. CDR3: CASSNRNNEQFF. In DNA, the CDR3 is TGTGCCAGCAGCAATAGAAACAATGAGCAGTTCTTC.

This chain joins TRBV5-8 and TRBJ2-7; D gene ambiguous. Germline CDR1 reads SGHTS; CDR2 reads YDEGEE. There are 13 residues in the CDR3. The V and J ends lost 2 bases and 2 bases respectively, with 8 bases between them. DNA of the CDR3: TGTGCCAGCAGCTTCCGGCAGGCCTACGAGCAGTACTTC. Protein sequence: CASSFRQAYEQYF. The complete variable domain, with remaining parts taken from reference TRBV5-8 and TRBJ2-7, reads EAGVTQSPTHLIKTRGQQATLRCSPISGHTSVYWYQQALGLGLQFLLWYDEGEERNRGNFPPRFSGRQFPNYSSELNVNALELEDSALYLCASSFRQAYEQYFGPGTRLTVT.

The chain combines TRBV5-1 with TRBJ2-7, with TRBD1 matching 7 bases. The CDR3 is made up of 15 amino acids. Germline V gene sequence: CDR1 SGHRS, CDR2 YFSETQ. V shed 0 bases and J 2 bases; nucleotides not matched to a gene: 5. CDR3 loop: CASSLAGGSTYEQYF. The CDR3 DNA reads TGCGCCAGCAGCTTGGCAGGGGGTTCCACCTACGAGCAGTACTTC.

The chain links TRBV29-1 to TRBJ2-5, with D possibly matching TRBD1 (7 bases). Trimming removed 6 bases at V and 9 bases at J, with 23 bases between. Germline V lookup: CDR1 SQVTM, CDR2 ANQGSEA. This CDR3 has 14 amino acids. The CDR3 sequence is CSVGGMRGLEAQYF. The CDR3 nucleotides read TGCAGCGTCGGGGGAATGAGGGGGCTCGAGGCCCAGTACTTC.

This chain uses TRBV5-6 with TRBJ2-7, with TRBD1 as a possible D gene (5 bases). CDR1 and CDR2 from the germline V gene are SGHDT and YYEEEE. The CDR3 covers 14 residues. V lost 2 bases and J 0 bases, leaving 9 bases between the germline ends. DNA of the CDR3: TGTGCCAGCAGCTTCAGACAGTTCTCCTACGAGCAGTACTTC. This gives the protein CASSFRQFSYEQYF. The variable domain in full, with the rest retrieved from reference TRBV5-6 and TRBJ2-7, is DAGVTQSPTHLIKTRGQQVTLRCSPKSGHDTVSWYQQALGQGPQFIFQYYEEEERQRGNFPDRFSGHQFPNYSSELNVNALLLGDSALYLCASSFRQFSYEQYFGPGTRLTVT.

The CDR3 nucleotides are TGTGCCAGAATCTATATGCGGTGGGATACGCAGTATTTT. The encoded protein is CARIYMRWDTQYF. The rearrangement joins TRBV6-4 to TRBJ2-3; D not certain. Looked up from germline, CDR1 is MRHNA and CDR2 is SNTAGT. V lost 9 bases and J lost 6, with 16 bases in between. The CDR3 has 13 amino acids.